One sample yielded the 10 T cell receptor beta chains listed below, sequenced in a study of metastatic and nonmetastatic thyroid tumors. TCRdb re-analyzed the PCR reads through MiXCR. Among approximately 3,000 clones listed, roughly 40% were seen once. Not a single patient had been given any form of treatment at any point before undergoing thyroid surgery. Sequenced: tumor tissue. Receptors originate from a female donor with papillary thyroid cancer or a benign thyroid nodule (not recorded which). Some clones in this sample may be carry-over from other donors' samples.

The V call is TRBV6-1, the J call TRBJ2-2; unclear D gene. Germline assignment: CDR1 MNHNS and CDR2 SASEGT. This CDR3 has 14 residues. V lost 7 bases, J lost 4 bases, and 13 bases lay in between. This CDR3 is CASKEYPSTGELFF. In DNA form, the CDR3 reads TGTGCCAGCAAGGAGTACCCGAGCACCGGGGAGCTGTTTTTT.

This chain joins TRBV19 and TRBJ1-3; 7 nucleotides agree with TRBD1. The V and J ends lost 7 bases and 0 bases, in that order; junction bases with no gene match: 12. The CDR3 length is 17 residues. The germline V gene encodes CDR1 LNHDA and CDR2 SQIVND (reference sequence). CDR3 amino acids: CASNRDSSSFSGNTIYF. DNA for the CDR3: TGTGCCAGTAACCGGGACAGCAGTTCTTTCTCTGGAAACACCATATATTTT.

This clone was picked up a small number of times. The rearrangement uses TRBV28 and TRBJ1-6, with unresolved D. The CDR3 contains 15 residues. Trimming pared 6 bases from V and 0 bases from J, leaving 9 bases between. From germline, CDR1 is MDHEN and CDR2 SYDVKM. This CDR3 reads CASRPVVSYNSPLHF. The CDR3 coding sequence is TGTGCCAGCAGGCCGGTGGTCTCCTATAATTCACCCCTCCACTTT.

To note about this clone: The conserved closing phenylalanine or tryptophan is absent in this CDR3, likely reflecting a read error. V and J are TRBV6-1 and TRBJ1-1; no firm D call. CDR1 is MNHNS, CDR2 SASEGT, per germline. Deletions cut 5 bases from V and 1 base from J, with 8 bases between. The CDR3 is 13 amino acids. The CDR3 DNA is TGTGCCAGCAGTCCCAGCGGGAACACTGAAGCTTTCTGT. The encoded protein is CASSPSGNTEAFC.

The chain links TRBV19 to TRBJ2-7; 10 bases agree with TRBD1. CDR3 length: 14 amino acids. CDR1 and CDR2 (germline): LNHDA, SQIVND (reference sequence). V was pared by 8 bases and J by 5 bases, with 9 bases of the junction left unmatched. The CDR3 DNA follows: TGTGCCAGTGGACCGGGACAGGGGTTCCACGAGCAGTACTTC. Its translation is CASGPGQGFHEQYF.

The chain combines TRBV7-2 with TRBJ1-3, with TRBD1 as a possible D gene (5 bases). The V and J ends lost 5 bases and 8 bases respectively, with 16 bases between them. CDR1 SGHTA and CDR2 FQGNSA come from the germline V gene. The length of the CDR3 is 14 residues. The CDR3 region has the DNA TGTGCCAGCAGCACGGGACTGCCTCCAGACACCATATATTTT. This codes for CASSTGLPPDTIYF.

The rearrangement joins TRBV11-2 to TRBJ2-7; 7 bases line up with TRBD1. The CDR3 is 12 residues long. The junction had 8 bases not matched to a gene; V was cut back by 6 bases and J by 9 bases. CDR1 SGHAT and CDR2 FQNNGV come from the germline V gene. This chain's CDR3 is CASRPTGVRQYF. CDR3 sequence (DNA): TGTGCCAGCAGGCCAACAGGGGTTAGGCAGTACTTC.

The chain couples TRBV7-3 to TRBJ2-1, with 10 positions matching TRBD1. Trimming cost V 5 bases and J 9 bases; bases outside gene matches: 7. Germline V gene data show CDR1 as SGHTA and CDR2 as FQGTGA. CDR3 length: 14 residues. The chain's CDR3 is CASSPGTGVSEQFF. The CDR3 DNA follows: TGTGCCAGCAGCCCAGGGACAGGGGTTAGTGAGCAGTTCTTC.

This rearrangement joins TRBV6-1 to TRBJ1-1; D gene uncertain. Germline V lookup: CDR1 MNHNS, CDR2 SASEGT. This CDR3 is built from 11 residues. Trimming stripped 2 bases from V and 6 bases from J, with 4 bases between. CDR3 sequence reads: CASSEWAEAFF. The CDR3 DNA is TGTGCCAGCAGTGAATGGGCTGAAGCTTTCTTT.

This clone was seen at least ten times. The rearrangement uses TRBV7-9 and TRBJ2-7, with 7 bases matching TRBD2. Germline V CDR1 and CDR2: SEHNR, FQNEAQ (reference sequence). After removal of 7 bases from V and 2 bases from J, the junction contained 5 bases not matched to a gene. This CDR3 region has 13 residues. The CDR3, as DNA: TGTGCCAGCACCGCTAGCGGACCCTACGAGCAGTACTTC. Translating gives CASTASGPYEQYF.